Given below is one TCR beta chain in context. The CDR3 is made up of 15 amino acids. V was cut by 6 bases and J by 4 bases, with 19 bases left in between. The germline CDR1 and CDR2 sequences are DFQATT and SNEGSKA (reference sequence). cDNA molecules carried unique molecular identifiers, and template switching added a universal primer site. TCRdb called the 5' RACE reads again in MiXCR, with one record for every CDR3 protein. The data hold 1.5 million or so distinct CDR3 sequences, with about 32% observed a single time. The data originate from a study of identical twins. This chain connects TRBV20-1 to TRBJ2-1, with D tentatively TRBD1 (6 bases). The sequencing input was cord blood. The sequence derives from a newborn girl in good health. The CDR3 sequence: CSAITGFLIYNEQFF. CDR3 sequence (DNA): TGCAGTGCAATCACAGGGTTTCTTATTTACAATGAGCAGTTCTTC.